Below are 23 T cell receptor beta chains sequenced from a single sample in a study of blood T cell repertoires in COVID-19. Clones were sequenced by immunoSEQ multiplex PCR, and TCRdb holds only the in-frame ones, with some missing. The table records under 200,000 clones, around nine tenths of them present only once. What was sequenced was peripheral blood. The receptors originated from a man between 50 and 59 years old with acute or convalescent COVID-19.

The chain has TRBV11-2 and TRBJ1-4; D is ambiguous. V lost 0 bases and J 6 bases, leaving 11 bases between the germline ends. The germline V gene has CDR1 SGHAT and CDR2 FQNNGV. The CDR3 spans 15 residues. The CDR3 nucleotides read TGTGCCAGCAGCTTAGATGGGCAGACACATGAAAAACTGTTTTTT. This codes for CASSLDGQTHEKLFF.

The rearrangement uses TRBV19 and TRBJ2-3, with 14 positions matching TRBD2. This CDR3 region has 18 residues. The V segment lost 3 bases and the J segment 9 bases; nucleotides outside the gene matches: 14. Looked up from germline, CDR1 is LNHDA and CDR2 is SQIVND (reference sequence). The CDR3 reads CASSILGLAGGLGTTQYF. In nucleotides, the CDR3 is TGTGCCAGTAGTATCCTCGGACTAGCGGGAGGTCTGGGCACGACGCAGTATTTT.

The V gene is TRBV10-3, the J gene TRBJ1-6, with 8 bases identical to TRBD1. V gave up 6 bases and J gave up 0 bases; unmatched junction bases: 13. The CDR3 runs 19 residues. Germline-derived CDR1 and CDR2 are ENHRY and SYGVKD. The CDR3 nucleotides are TGTGCCATCAGAGGACAGGGTGCAACGACCGGCTCCTATAATTCACCCCTCCACTTT. The encoded protein is CAIRGQGATTGSYNSPLHF.

This clone was counted once. The V and J genes are TRBV27 and TRBJ2-2; 9 nucleotides match TRBD2. This CDR3 comprises 15 residues. Germline CDR1 reads MNHEY; CDR2 reads SMNVEV (reference sequence). Trimming cost V 6 bases and J 6 bases; bases outside gene matches: 8. CDR3 bases: TGTGCCAGCAGCCGAGGGACTAGCATCGCCGGGGAGCTGTTTTTT. This translates into CASSRGTSIAGELFF.

V usage is TRBV10-3 and J usage is TRBJ1-6; maybe TRBD1 (6 bases). Deletions cut 6 bases from V and 8 bases from J, with 17 bases between. Germline CDR1 reads ENHRY; CDR2 reads SYGVKD. The CDR3 covers 15 residues. The DNA of the CDR3 is TGTGCCATCAGGGGGGGGCAACCAGGTGATTCACCCCTCCACTTT. It encodes CAIRGGQPGDSPLHF.

In the case of this clone: At the DNA level, this CDR3 is encoded by other sequences in the same sample as well. The V gene is TRBV18, the J gene TRBJ1-6, with a tentative D call TRBD1 (6 bases). The germline CDR1 and CDR2 sequences are KGHSH and LQKENI. This CDR3 is built from 14 residues. With 3 bases removed from V and 7 bases from J, the gap between germline ends came to 10 bases. The CDR3 sequence is CASSPGQGNSPLHF. The CDR3 region has the DNA TGTGCCAGCTCACCGGGCCAGGGGAATTCACCCCTCCACTTT.

This chain links TRBV27 with TRBJ1-1; the D gene is possibly TRBD1 (6 bases). CDR3 size: 15 residues. The germline V and J ends were trimmed by 2 bases and 7 bases, with 17 bases remaining between them. Germline V gives CDR1 MNHEY, CDR2 SMNVEV (reference sequence). CDR3 in amino acids: CASSLIGGRRIEAFF. CDR3 nucleotides: TGTGCCAGCAGTTTAATCGGGGGGCGAAGGATTGAAGCTTTCTTT.

About this clone: The identical CDR3 is also encoded by other nucleotide sequences in the sample. The rearrangement links TRBV24-1 to TRBJ1-3; maybe TRBD1 (5 bases). Germline assignment: CDR1 KGHDR and CDR2 SFDVKD. The CDR3 is 17 amino acids. Between the trimmed V and J ends, which lost 1 base and 0 bases, there was a span of 12 bases. The CDR3: CATSDFRGGDSGNTIYF. CDR3 sequence (DNA): TGTGCCACCAGTGATTTTCGCGGGGGGGACTCTGGAAACACCATATATTTT.

This clone appeared a single time. The rearrangement joins TRBV25-1 to TRBJ2-1; 13 bases match TRBD2. V was pared by 4 bases and J by 6 bases, with 6 bases of the junction left unmatched. The CDR3 is 16 residues long. CDR1 and CDR2 from the germline V gene are MGHDK and SYGVNS. DNA for the CDR3: TGTGCCAGCAGTGGACCGGGACTAGCGGGATCCAATGAGCAGTTCTTC. This codes for CASSGPGLAGSNEQFF.

V usage is TRBV7-9 and J usage is TRBJ1-2, with D possibly being TRBD1 (5 bases). Trimming stripped 1 base from V and 8 bases from J, with 8 bases between. Germline CDR1 reads SEHNR; CDR2 reads FQNEAQ (reference sequence). This CDR3 region has 12 residues. The CDR3 region has the DNA TGTGCCAGCAGCTTAGGGGGCGAGGGCTACACCTTC. Residues: CASSLGGEGYTF.

This clone was counted once. The chain employs TRBV2 and TRBJ1-3, with 8 bases aligning to TRBD1. V lost 5 bases and J lost 4; bases outside the gene matches: 7. This CDR3 comprises 15 residues. Germline V gene lookup returns CDR1 SNHLY and CDR2 FYNNEI. The CDR3 here is CASSQDRVAGNTIYF. The DNA of the CDR3 is TGTGCCAGCAGTCAGGACAGGGTCGCCGGAAACACCATATATTTT.

The rearrangement uses TRBV11-2 and TRBJ1-1; TRBD1 agrees at 8 bases. CDR3 length equals 16 residues. The V segment lost 1 base and the J segment 4 bases; nucleotides outside the gene matches: 8. The germline V gene encodes CDR1 SGHAT and CDR2 FQNNGV. Here the CDR3 DNA reads TGTGCCAGCAGCTTAGTTGGCAGGGGGCGTTTCACTGAAGCTTTCTTT. Protein product: CASSLVGRGRFTEAFF.

This clone was recorded once. The chain employs TRBV7-2 and TRBJ2-5; a possible D gene is TRBD2 (7 bases). Trimming stripped 2 bases from V and 4 bases from J, with 20 bases between. This CDR3 is 17 amino acids long. In germline, CDR1 is SGHTA, CDR2 FQGNSA. The CDR3 is CASSLSGGAIGTETQYF. In DNA, the CDR3 is TGTGCCAGCAGCTTAAGTGGGGGGGCCATAGGGACAGAGACCCAGTACTTC. Full variable domain (rest looked up from reference TRBV7-2 and TRBJ2-5): GAGVSQSPSNKVTEKGKDVELRCDPISGHTALYWYRQSLGQGLEFLIYFQGNSAPDKSGLPSDRFSAERTGGSVSTLTIQRTQQEDSAVYLCASSLSGGAIGTETQYFGPGTRLLVL.

The CDR3 DNA follows: TGTGCCAGCAGCTTGACAGGGGACAATCAGCCCCAGCATTTT. As protein: CASSLTGDNQPQHF. The genes are TRBV11-2 and TRBJ1-5; 8 bases map to TRBD1. CDR1 and CDR2 (germline): SGHAT, FQNNGV. This CDR3 has 14 amino acids. The trim removed 3 bases at V and 3 bases at J, leaving 1 base unmatched. Variable domain in full (rest from reference TRBV11-2 and TRBJ1-5): EAGVAQSPRYKIIEKRQSVAFWCNPISGHATLYWYQQILGQGPKLLIQFQNNGVVDDSQLPKDRFSAERLKGVDSTLKIQPAKLEDSAVYLCASSLTGDNQPQHFGDGTRLSIL.

The chain recombines TRBV10-3 with TRBJ2-7, with 14 bases aligning to TRBD2. Germline-derived CDR1 and CDR2 are ENHRY and SYGVKD. The CDR3 runs to 15 residues. The trim removed 3 bases at V and 4 bases at J, leaving 2 bases unmatched. The CDR3 bases are TGTGCCATCAGTGATGGGACTAGCGGGAGTTACGAGCAGTACTTC. Its protein product is CAISDGTSGSYEQYF.

The V gene is TRBV6-5, the J gene TRBJ2-1; 7 nucleotides match TRBD1. This CDR3 has 15 amino acids. Trimming at V came to 6 bases and at J to 9 bases, leaving 14 bases not matched to a gene. Germline V CDR1 and CDR2: MNHEY, SVGAGI. The CDR3 nucleotides read TGTGCCAGCAGGCACACCCAGGGGGTGCGGAGTGAGCAGTTCTTC. It encodes CASRHTQGVRSEQFF.

The chain is built from TRBV5-8 and TRBJ2-2; 7 bases are a match to TRBD2. V was clipped by 3 bases and J by 2 bases; unmatched bases: 10. The length of the CDR3 is 17 residues. CDR1 and CDR2 (germline): SGHTS, YDEGEE. The DNA for the CDR3 is TGTGCCAGCAGCTCCTACCCGGGGGACTATAACACCGGGGAGCTGTTTTTT. Translating it yields CASSSYPGDYNTGELFF.

This chain joins TRBV5-4 and TRBJ2-2, with a possible D match to TRBD1 (5 bases). The V and J ends lost 4 bases and 4 bases respectively, with 20 bases between them. Germline assignment: CDR1 SGHNT and CDR2 YYREEE (reference sequence). The CDR3 loop spans 17 amino acids. In DNA form, the CDR3 reads TGTGCCAGCAGCCTAAAGGGGCAGGGCGGCGGCACCGGGGAGCTGTTTTTT. This gives the protein CASSLKGQGGGTGELFF.

The chain carries TRBV27 and TRBJ1-1; 7 bases are a match to TRBD1. This CDR3 is 14 amino acids long. Germline values: CDR1 MNHEY, CDR2 SMNVEV (reference sequence). With 4 bases clipped from V and 8 bases from J, the junction kept 10 bases outside the gene matches. CDR3 in DNA: TGTGCCAGCAGTTACCTAGGGGGCGCCTCCGAAGCTTTCTTT. It is translated as CASSYLGGASEAFF.

The J gene is TRBJ1-1, the V gene TRBV5-8; D unclear. V was clipped by 3 bases and J by 1 base, with 13 bases between them. There are 15 residues in the CDR3. Per the germline V gene, CDR1 is SGHTS and CDR2 is YDEGEE. The DNA of the CDR3 is TGTGCCAGCAGCTCTGGTTTTCGGGGGAACACTGAAGCTTTCTTT. Its translation: CASSSGFRGNTEAFF.

The rearrangement joins TRBV7-9 to TRBJ2-7; no definite D call. The CDR3 runs to 13 residues. Germline loops: CDR1 SEHNR, CDR2 FQNEAQ (reference sequence). Deletions cut 5 bases from V and 0 bases from J, with 8 bases between. CDR3 nucleotide sequence: TGTGCCAGCAGCCCTCGTAGCTCCTACGAGCAGTACTTC. It specifies CASSPRSSYEQYF.

The chain employs TRBV18 and TRBJ2-5, with 8 bases matching TRBD1. The V and J ends lost 4 bases and 5 bases, in that order; junction bases with no gene match: 6. The CDR3 covers 14 residues. Germline V gene sequence: CDR1 KGHSH, CDR2 LQKENI. CDR3 sequence reads: CASSLTGARETQYF. The CDR3 coding sequence is TGTGCCAGCTCACTGACAGGGGCCAGGGAGACCCAGTACTTC.

V and J are TRBV7-9 and TRBJ1-1; 7 positions agree with TRBD1. After removal of 3 bases from V and 3 bases from J, the junction contained 7 bases not matched to a gene. The CDR3 runs 15 residues. Germline values: CDR1 SEHNR, CDR2 FQNEAQ (reference sequence). The CDR3 spells CASSFELDRYTEAFF. In DNA form, the CDR3 reads TGTGCCAGCAGCTTCGAATTGGACAGGTACACTGAAGCTTTCTTT.